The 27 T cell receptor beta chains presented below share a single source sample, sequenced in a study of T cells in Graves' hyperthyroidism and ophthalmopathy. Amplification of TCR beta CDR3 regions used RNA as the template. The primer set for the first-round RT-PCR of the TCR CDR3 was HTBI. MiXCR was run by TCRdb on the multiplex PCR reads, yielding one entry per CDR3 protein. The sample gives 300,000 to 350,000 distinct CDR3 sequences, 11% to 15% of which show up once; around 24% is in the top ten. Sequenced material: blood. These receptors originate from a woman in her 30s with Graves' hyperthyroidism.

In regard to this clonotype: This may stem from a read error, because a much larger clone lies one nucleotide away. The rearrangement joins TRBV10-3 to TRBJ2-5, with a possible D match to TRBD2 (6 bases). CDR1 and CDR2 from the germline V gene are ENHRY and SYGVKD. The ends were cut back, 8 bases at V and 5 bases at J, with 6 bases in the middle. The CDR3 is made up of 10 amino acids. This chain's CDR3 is CAIGGETQYF. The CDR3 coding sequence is TGTGCCATCGGGGGGGAGACCCAGTACTTC.

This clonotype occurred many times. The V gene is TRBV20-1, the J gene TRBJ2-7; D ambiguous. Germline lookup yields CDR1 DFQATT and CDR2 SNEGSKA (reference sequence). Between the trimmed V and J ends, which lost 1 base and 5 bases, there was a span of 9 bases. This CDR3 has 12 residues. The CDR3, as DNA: TGCAGTGCTAGAGGGCAGTGGGACGAGCAGTACTTC. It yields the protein CSARGQWDEQYF.

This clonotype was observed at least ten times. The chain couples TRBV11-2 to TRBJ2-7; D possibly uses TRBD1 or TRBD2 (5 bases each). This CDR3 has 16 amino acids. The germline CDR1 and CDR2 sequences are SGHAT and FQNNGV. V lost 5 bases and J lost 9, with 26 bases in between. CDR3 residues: CASSKTLGEQRWGQYF. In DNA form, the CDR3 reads TGTGCCAGCAGCAAGACGTTGGGGGAGCAACGGTGGGGGCAGTACTTC.

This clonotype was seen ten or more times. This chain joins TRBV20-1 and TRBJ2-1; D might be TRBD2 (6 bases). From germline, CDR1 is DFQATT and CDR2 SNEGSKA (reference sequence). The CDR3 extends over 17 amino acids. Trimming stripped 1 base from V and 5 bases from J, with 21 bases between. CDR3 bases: TGCAGTGCTAGAGTGCCGACCGGACTACAAAGACACAATGAGCAGTTCTTC. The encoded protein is CSARVPTGLQRHNEQFF.

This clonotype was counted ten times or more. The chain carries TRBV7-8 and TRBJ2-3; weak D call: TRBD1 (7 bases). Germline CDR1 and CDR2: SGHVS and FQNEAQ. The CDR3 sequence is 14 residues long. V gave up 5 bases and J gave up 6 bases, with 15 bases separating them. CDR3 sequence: CASSRATGRDTQYF. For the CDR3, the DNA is TGTGCCAGCAGCAGAGCGACAGGGAGGGATACGCAGTATTTT.

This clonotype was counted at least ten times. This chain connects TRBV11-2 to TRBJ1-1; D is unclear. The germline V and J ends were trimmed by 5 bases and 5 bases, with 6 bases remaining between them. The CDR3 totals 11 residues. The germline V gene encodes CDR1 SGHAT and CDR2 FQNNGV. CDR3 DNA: TGTGCCAGCAGCCACGAGACTGAAGCTTTCTTT. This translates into CASSHETEAFF.

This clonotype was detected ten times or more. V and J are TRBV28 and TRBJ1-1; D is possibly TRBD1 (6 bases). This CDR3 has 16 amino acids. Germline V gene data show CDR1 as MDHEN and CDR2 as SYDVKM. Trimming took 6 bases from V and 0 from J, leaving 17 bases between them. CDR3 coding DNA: TGTGCCAGCAGGGGGGGGGGGCGGACTATGAACACTGAAGCTTTCTTT. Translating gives CASRGGGRTMNTEAFF.

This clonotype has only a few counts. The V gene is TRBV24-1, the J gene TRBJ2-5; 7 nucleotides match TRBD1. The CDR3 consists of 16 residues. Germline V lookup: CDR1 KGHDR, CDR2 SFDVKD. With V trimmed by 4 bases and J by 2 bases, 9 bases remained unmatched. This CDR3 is CATSDRARQGQETQYF. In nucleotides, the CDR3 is TGTGCCACCAGTGACCGAGCGCGACAGGGACAAGAGACCCAGTACTTC.

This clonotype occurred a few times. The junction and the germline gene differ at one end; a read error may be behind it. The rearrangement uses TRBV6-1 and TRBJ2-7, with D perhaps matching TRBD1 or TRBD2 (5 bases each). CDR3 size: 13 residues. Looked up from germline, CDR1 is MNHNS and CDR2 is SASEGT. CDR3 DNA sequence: TGTACCAGCAAGAGGGACCCCATCTACGAGCAGTACTTC. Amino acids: CTSKRDPIYEQYF.

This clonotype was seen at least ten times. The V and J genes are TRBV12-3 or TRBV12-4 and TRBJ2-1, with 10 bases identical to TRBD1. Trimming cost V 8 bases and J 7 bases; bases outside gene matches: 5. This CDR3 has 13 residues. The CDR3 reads CASGTGVRNEQFF. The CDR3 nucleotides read TGTGCCAGCGGGACAGGGGTTAGGAATGAGCAGTTCTTC.

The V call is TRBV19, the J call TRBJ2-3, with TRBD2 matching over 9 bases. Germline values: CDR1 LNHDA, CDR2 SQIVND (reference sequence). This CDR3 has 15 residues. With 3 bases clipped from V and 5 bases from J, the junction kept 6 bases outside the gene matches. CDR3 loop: CASSMDIAGEDTQYF. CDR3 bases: TGTGCCAGTAGTATGGACATAGCGGGAGAAGATACGCAGTATTTT.

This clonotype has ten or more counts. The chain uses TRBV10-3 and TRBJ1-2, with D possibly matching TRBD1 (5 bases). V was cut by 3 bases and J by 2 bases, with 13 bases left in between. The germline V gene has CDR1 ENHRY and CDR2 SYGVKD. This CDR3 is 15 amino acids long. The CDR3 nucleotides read TGTGCCATCAGTGAAAGGGAGACAGCGAACTATGGCTACACCTTC. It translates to CAISERETANYGYTF.

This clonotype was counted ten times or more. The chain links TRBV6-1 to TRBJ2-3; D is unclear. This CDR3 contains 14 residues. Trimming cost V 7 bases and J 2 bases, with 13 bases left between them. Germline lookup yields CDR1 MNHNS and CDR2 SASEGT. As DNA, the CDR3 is TGTGCCAGCATAAAGGAGTCCCCCACAGATACGCAGTATTTT. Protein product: CASIKESPTDTQYF.

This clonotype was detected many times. DNA for the CDR3: TGTGCCAGCTCTAGGGTCGCAGATACGCAGTATTTT. This sequence encodes CASSRVADTQYF. The V gene is TRBV28, the J gene TRBJ2-3; no clear D. Germline V gives CDR1 MDHEN, CDR2 SYDVKM. With 8 bases removed from V and 4 bases from J, the gap between germline ends came to 10 bases. The CDR3 loop spans 12 amino acids. Full variable domain (missing parts from reference TRBV28 and TRBJ2-3): DVKVTQSSRYLVKRTGEKVFLECVQDMDHENMFWYRQDPGLGLRLIYFSYDVKMKEKGDIPEGYSVSREKKERFSLILESASTNQTSMYLCASSRVADTQYFGPGTRLTVL.

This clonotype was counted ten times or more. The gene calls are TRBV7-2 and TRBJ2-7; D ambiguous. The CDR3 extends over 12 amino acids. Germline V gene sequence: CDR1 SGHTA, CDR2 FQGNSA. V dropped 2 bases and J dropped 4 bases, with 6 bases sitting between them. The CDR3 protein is CASSLFRYEQYF. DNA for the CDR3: TGTGCCAGCAGCTTATTCCGATACGAGCAGTACTTC.

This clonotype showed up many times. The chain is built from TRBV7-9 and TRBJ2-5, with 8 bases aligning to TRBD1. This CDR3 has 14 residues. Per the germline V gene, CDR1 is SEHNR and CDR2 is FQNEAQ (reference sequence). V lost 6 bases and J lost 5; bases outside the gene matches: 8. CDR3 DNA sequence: TGTGCCAGCAGAAACCAGGGGGCTTGGGAGACCCAGTACTTC. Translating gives CASRNQGAWETQYF. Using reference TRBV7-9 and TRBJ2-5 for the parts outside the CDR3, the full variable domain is DTGVSQNPRHKITKRGQNVTFRCDPISEHNRLYWYRQTLGQGPEFLTYFQNEAQLEKSRLLSDRFSAERPKGSFSTLEIQRTEQGDSAMYLCASRNQGAWETQYFGPGTRLLVL.

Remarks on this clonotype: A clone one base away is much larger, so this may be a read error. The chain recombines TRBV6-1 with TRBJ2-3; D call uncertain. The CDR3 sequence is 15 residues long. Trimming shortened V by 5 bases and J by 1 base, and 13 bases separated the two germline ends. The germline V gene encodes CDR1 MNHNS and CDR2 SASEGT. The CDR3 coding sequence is TGTGCCAGCAGTACCTTGGATCTGGGCACAGATACGCAGTATTTT. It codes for CASSTLDLGTDTQYF.

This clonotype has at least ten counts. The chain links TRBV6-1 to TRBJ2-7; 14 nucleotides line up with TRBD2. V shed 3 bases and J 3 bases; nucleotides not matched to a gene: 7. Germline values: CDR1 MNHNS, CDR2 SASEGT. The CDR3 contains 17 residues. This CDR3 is CASSDRTGTSGGYEQYF. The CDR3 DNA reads TGTGCCAGCAGTGACCGGACCGGGACTAGCGGGGGCTACGAGCAGTACTTC.

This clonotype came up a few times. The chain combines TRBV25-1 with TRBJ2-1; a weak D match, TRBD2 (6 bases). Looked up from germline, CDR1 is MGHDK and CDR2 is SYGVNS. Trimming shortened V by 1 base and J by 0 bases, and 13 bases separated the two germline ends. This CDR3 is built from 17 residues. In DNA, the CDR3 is TGTGCCAGCAGTGAATGGGGAGTGGGGGGCTCCTACAATGAGCAGTTCTTC. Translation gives CASSEWGVGGSYNEQFF.

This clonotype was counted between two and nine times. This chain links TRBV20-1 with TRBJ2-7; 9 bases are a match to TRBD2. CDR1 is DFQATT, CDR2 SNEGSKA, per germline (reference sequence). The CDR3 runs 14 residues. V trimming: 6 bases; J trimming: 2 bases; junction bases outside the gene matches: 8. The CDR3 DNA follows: TGCAGTGCCGCGCGACTAGCGGATCCCTACGAGCAGTACTTC. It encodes CSAARLADPYEQYF.

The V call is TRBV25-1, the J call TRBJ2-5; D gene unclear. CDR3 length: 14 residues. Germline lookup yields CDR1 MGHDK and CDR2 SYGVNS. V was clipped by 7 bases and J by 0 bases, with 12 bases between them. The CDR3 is CASTETAYQETQYF. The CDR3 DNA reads TGTGCCAGCACGGAGACTGCCTACCAAGAGACCCAGTACTTC.

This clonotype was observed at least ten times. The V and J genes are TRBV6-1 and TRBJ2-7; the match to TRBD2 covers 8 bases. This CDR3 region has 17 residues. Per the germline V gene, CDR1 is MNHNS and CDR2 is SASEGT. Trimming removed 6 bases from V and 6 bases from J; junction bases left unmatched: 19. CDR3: CASSHRLAQEFRTEQYF. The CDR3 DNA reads TGTGCCAGCAGCCACCGACTAGCGCAGGAGTTCAGGACCGAGCAGTACTTC.

The CDR3 spells CASSLAALYYEQYF. The CDR3 DNA follows: TGTGCCAGCAGCTTGGCCGCACTCTACTACGAGCAGTACTTC. The chain carries TRBV5-6 and TRBJ2-7; D is undetermined. Germline lookup yields CDR1 SGHDT and CDR2 YYEEEE. V lost 0 bases and J lost 3, with 10 bases in between. This CDR3 spans 14 amino acids.

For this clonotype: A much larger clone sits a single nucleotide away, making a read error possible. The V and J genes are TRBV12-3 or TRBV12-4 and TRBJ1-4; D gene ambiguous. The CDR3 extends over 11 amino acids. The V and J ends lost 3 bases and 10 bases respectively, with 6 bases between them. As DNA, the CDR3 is TGTGCCAGCAGTTTCCGTGTAAAACTGTTTTTT. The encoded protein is CASSFRVKLFF.

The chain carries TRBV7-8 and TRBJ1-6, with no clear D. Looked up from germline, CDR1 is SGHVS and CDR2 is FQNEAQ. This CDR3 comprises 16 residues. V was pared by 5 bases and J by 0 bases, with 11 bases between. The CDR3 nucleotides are TGTGCCAGCAGCCAAGCGGGGAGCTCCTATAATTCACCCCTCCACTTT. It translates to CASSQAGSSYNSPLHF.

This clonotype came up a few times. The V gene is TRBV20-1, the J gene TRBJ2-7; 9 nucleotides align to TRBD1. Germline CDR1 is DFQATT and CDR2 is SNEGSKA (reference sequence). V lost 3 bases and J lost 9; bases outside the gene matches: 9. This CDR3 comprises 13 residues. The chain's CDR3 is CSASGTGSLRQYF. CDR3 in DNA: TGCAGTGCTAGCGGGACAGGGTCATTAAGGCAGTACTTC.

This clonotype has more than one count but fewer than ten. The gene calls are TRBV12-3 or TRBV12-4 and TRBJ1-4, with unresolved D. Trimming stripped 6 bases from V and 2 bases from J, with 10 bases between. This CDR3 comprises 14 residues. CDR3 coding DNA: TGTGCCAGCAGCCGGACGGACACTAATGAAAAACTGTTTTTT. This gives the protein CASSRTDTNEKLFF.